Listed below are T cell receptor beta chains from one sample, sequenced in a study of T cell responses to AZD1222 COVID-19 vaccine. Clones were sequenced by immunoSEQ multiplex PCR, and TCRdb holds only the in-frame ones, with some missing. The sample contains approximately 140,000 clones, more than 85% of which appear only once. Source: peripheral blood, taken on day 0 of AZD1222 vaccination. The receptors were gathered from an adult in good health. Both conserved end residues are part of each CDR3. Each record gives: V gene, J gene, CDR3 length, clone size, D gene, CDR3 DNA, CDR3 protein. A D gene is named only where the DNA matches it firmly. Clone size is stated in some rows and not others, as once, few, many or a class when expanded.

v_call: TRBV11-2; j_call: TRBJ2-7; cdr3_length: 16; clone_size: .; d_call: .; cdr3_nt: TGTGCCAGCAGCTTAGATCCGACAGCCGCTTGGGGCGAGCAGTACTTC; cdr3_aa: CASSLDPTAAWGEQYF
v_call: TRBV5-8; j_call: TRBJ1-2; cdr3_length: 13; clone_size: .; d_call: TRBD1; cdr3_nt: TGTGCCAGCAGCTTGCGACAGGGTTATGGCTACACCTTC; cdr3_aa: CASSLRQGYGYTF
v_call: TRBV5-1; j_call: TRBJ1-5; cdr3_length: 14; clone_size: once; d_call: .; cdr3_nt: TGCGCCAGCAGCTTGGGGTCGAGCAATCAGCCCCAGCATTTT; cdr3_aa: CASSLGSSNQPQHF
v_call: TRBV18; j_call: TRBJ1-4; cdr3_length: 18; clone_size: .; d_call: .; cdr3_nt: TGTGCCAGCTCACCACGGTCCCTTGCGGACCCAACTAATGAAAAACTGTTTTTT; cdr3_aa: CASSPRSLADPTNEKLFF
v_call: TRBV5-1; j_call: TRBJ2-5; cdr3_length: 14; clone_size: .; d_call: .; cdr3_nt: TGCGCCAGCAGCTTGGAGGCAAAGGCGGAGACCCAGTACTTC; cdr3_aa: CASSLEAKAETQYF
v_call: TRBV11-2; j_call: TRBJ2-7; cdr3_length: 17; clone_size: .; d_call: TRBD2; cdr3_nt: TGTGCCAGCAGCTTAGGTTTTGGCGGGAGCGGAGCTCAAGAGCAGTACTTC; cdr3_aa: CASSLGFGGSGAQEQYF
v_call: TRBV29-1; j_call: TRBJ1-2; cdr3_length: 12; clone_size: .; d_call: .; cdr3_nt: TGCAGCGTTACCCGCGGGGGCTATGGCTACACCTTC; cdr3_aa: CSVTRGGYGYTF
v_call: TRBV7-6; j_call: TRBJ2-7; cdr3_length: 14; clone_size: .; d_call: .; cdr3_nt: TGTGCCAGCAGCTTAGGAGTGGATGTTCGCGAGCAGTACTTC; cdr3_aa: CASSLGVDVREQYF
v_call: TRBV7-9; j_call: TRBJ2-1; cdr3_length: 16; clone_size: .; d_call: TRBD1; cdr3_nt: TGTGCCAGCAGCCAGCCAGGCCAGGGGGTAAATAATGAGCAGTTCTTC; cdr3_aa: CASSQPGQGVNNEQFF
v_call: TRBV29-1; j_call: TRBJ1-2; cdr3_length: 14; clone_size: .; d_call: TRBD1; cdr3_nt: TGCAGCGTTGAAGATAGGGACAGCTCATATGGCTACACCTTC; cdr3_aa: CSVEDRDSSYGYTF
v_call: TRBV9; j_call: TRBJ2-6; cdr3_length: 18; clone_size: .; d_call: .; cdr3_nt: TGTGCCAGCAGCGTAGAAGGACAGTGGGTTTCTGGGGCCAACGTCCTGACTTTC; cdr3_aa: CASSVEGQWVSGANVLTF
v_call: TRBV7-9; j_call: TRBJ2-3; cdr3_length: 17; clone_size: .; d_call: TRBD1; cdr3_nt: TGTGCCAGCAGCTTAGCTACAGGGGGCGTCCGCACAGATACGCAGTATTTT; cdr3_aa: CASSLATGGVRTDTQYF
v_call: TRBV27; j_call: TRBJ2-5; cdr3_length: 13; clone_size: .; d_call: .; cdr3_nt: TGTGCCAGCAGGCGAGATCACCGAGAGACCCAGTACTTC; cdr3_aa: CASRRDHRETQYF
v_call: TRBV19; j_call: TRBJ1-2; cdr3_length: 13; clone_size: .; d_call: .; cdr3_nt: TGTGCCACCTGGACGGCAGGAGTATTCGGCTACACCTTC; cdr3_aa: CATWTAGVFGYTF
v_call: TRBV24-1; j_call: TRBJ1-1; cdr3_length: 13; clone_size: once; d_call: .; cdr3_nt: TGTGCCACCCGGAACTCAATGAACACTGAAGCTTTCTTT; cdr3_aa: CATRNSMNTEAFF
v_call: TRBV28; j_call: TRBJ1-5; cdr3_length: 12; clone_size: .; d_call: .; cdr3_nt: TGTGCCAGCACCGACCCTAATCAGCCCCAGCATTTT; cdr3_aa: CASTDPNQPQHF
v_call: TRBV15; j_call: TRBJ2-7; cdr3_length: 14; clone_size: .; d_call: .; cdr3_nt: TGTGCCACCGGCGTCGGCGGAACCGGCTACGAGCAGTACTTC; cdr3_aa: CATGVGGTGYEQYF
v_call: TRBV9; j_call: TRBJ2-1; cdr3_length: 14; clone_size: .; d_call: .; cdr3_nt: TGTGCCAGCAGCGTAGGTCAGATAGACAATGAGCAGTTCTTC; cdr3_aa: CASSVGQIDNEQFF
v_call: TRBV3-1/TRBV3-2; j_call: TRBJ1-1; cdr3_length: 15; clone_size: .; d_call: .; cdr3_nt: TGTGCCAGCAGCCCAGGGGCGGCGGGAATCACTGAAGCTTTCTTT; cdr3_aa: CASSPGAAGITEAFF
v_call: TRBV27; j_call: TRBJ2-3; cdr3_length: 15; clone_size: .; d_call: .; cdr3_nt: TGTGCCAGCAGTTTTGGGGTTTTGGGCGGAGATACGCAGTATTTT; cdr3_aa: CASSFGVLGGDTQYF
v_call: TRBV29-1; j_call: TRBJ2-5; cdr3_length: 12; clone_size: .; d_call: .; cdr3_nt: TGCAGCGTCTTACTAGTATCAGAGACCCAGTACTTC; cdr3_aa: CSVLLVSETQYF
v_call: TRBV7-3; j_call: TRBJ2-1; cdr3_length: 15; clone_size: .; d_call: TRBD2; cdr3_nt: TGTGCCAGCAGCTCAGGACTAGCGGGATACAATGAGCAGTTCTTC; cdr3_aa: CASSSGLAGYNEQFF
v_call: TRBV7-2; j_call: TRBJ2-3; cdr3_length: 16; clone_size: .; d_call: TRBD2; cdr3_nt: TGTGCCAGCAGCTCGCGACTAGCGGGAGGGTGGGATACGCAGTATTTT; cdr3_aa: CASSSRLAGGWDTQYF
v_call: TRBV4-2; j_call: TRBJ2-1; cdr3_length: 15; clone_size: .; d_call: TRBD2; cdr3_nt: TGTGCCAGCAGCCAAGCAGCGGGAGGGATTGATGAGCAGTTCTTC; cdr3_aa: CASSQAAGGIDEQFF
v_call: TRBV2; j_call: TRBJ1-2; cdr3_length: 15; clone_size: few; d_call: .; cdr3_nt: TGTGCCAGCACACCTTCTAGGACCGATAACTATGGCTACACCTTC; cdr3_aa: CASTPSRTDNYGYTF
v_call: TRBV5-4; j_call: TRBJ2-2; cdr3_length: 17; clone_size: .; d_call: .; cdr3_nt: TGTGCCAGCAGCCCGAGGGGGGCAGGACGGAACACCGGGGAGCTGTTTTTT; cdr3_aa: CASSPRGAGRNTGELFF
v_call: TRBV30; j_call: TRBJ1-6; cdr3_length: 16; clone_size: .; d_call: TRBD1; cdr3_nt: TGTGCCTGGAGTGGGCTCCGGACAGGGGGAAATTCACCCCTCCACTTT; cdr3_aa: CAWSGLRTGGNSPLHF
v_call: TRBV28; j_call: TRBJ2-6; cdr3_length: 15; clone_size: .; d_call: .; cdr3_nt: TGTGCCATAAGACAGGATTACTCTGGGGCCAACGTCCTGACTTTC; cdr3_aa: CAIRQDYSGANVLTF
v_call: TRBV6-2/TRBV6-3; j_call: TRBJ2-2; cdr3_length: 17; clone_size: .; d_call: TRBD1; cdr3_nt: TGTGCCAGCAGCAAGCGCACAGGGGGTTGGAACACCGGGGAGCTGTTTTTT; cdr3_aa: CASSKRTGGWNTGELFF
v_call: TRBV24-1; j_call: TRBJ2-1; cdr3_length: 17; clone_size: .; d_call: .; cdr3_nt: TGTGCCACCAGTGATTCCCAGCCACATCTGGCCTACAATGAGCAGTTCTTC; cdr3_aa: CATSDSQPHLAYNEQFF
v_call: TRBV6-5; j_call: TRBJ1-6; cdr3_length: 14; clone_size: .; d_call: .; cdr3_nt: TGTGCCAGCTCCCTCGGCGGAGATAATTCACCCCTCCACTTT; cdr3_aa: CASSLGGDNSPLHF
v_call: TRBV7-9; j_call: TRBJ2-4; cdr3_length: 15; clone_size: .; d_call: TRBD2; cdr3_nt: TGTGCCAGCGGAACTAGCGGGACTCCGTTAAACATTCAGTACTTC; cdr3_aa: CASGTSGTPLNIQYF
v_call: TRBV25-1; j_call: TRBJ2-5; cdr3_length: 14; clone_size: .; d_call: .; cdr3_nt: TGTGCCAGCACCGCCGGGACACCAGTGGGTACCCAGTACTTC; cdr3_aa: CASTAGTPVGTQYF
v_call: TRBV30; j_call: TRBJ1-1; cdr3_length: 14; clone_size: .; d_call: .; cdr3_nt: TGTGCCTGGGGCTGGGGGGGCCGAAACACTGAAGCTTTCTTT; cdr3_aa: CAWGWGGRNTEAFF
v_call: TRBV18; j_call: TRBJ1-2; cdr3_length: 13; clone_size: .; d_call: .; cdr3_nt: TGTGCCAGCTCACCGCGGGGGTTGGCTGGCTACACCTTC; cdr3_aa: CASSPRGLAGYTF
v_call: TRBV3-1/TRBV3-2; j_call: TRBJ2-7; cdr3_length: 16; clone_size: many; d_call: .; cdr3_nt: TGTGCCAGCAGCCAAGGAGCTGTAGGGTTCACCTACGAGCAGTACTTC; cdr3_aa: CASSQGAVGFTYEQYF
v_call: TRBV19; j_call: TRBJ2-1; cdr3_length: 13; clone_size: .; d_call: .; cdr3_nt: TGTGCCAGTAGTATACACTCCTACAATGAGCAGTTCTTC; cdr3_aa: CASSIHSYNEQFF
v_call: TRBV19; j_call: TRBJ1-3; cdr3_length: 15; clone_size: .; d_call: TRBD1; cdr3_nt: TGTGCCAGTAACGTCGGACAGGGCTCTGGAAACACCATATATTTT; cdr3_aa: CASNVGQGSGNTIYF
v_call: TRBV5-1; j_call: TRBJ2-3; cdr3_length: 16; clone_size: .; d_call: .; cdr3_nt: TGCGCCAGCAGCTTGTTTAGTGGGGAACGCACAGATACGCAGTATTTT; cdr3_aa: CASSLFSGERTDTQYF
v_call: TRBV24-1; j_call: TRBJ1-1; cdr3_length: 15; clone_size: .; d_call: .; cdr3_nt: TGTGCCACCAGTGATGAGACCCTCTGGTGCACTGAAGCTTTCTTT; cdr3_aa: CATSDETLWCTEAFF
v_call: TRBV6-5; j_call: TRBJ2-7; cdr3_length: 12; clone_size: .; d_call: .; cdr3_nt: TGTGCCAGCAGGGACCTTTTCTACGAGCAGTACTTC; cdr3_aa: CASRDLFYEQYF